This T cell receptor beta chain was captured in a study of Tregs in tolerant kidney transplant recipients. General study points: Donor-specific Treg expansion exceeded global Treg expansion in tolerant patients, suggesting antigen drive. Changing PCR primers prevented nucleotide comparison between some patients' samples.

Generated by immunoSEQ multiplex PCR, the TCRdb table keeps only in-frame clones and is missing some. In the table there are approximately 67,000 clones, around 90% of which are singletons. Germline V CDR1 and CDR2: LGHNA, YSLEER. The length of the CDR3 is 14 residues. V was shortened by 8 bases and J by 4 bases, with 16 bases between the two germline ends. To note about this clone: Its antigen is still unknown.

This sequence originates from a human donor who received a combined kidney and bone marrow transplant. The sample in question was CD8+ T cells from blood, obtained before the transplant. The gene calls are TRBV4-3 and TRBJ2-3; D perhaps matches TRBD2 (5 bases). This CDR3 reads CASRKNGMADTQYF. The DNA for the CDR3 is TGCGCCAGCCGGAAAAACGGGATGGCAGATACGCAGTATTTT.